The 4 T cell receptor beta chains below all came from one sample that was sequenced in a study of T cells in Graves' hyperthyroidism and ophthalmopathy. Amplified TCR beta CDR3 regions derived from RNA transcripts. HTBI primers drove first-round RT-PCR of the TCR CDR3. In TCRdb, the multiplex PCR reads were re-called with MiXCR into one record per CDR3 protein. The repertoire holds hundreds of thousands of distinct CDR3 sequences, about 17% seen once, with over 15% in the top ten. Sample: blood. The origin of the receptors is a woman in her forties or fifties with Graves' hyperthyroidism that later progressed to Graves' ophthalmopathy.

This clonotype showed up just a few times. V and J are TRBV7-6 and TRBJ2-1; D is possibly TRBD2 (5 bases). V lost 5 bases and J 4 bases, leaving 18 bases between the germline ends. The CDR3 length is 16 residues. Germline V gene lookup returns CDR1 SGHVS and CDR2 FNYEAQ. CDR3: CASSEEAGGPYNEQFF. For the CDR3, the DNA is TGTGCCAGCAGCGAAGAGGCTGGCGGGCCTTACAATGAGCAGTTCTTC.

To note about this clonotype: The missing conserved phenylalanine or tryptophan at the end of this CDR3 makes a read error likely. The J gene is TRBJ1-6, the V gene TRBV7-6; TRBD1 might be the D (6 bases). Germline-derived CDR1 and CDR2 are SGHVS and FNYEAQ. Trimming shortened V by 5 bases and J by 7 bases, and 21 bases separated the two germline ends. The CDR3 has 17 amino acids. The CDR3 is CASSPMDRPTGNSPLHL. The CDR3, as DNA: TGTGCCAGCAGCCCGATGGACAGACCCACGGGGAATTCACCCCTCCACCTT.

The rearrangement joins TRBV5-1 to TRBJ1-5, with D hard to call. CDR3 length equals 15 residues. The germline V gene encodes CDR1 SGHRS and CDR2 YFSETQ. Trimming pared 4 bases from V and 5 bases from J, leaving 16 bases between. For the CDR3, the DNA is TGCGCCAGCAGCGAATCCGGGTCAGATTATCAGCCCCAGCATTTT. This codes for CASSESGSDYQPQHF. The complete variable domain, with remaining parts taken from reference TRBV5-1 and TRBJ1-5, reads KAGVTQTPRYLIKTRGQQVTLSCSPISGHRSVSWYQQTPGQGLQFLFEYFSETQRNKGNFPGRFSGRQFSNSRSEMNVSTLELGDSALYLCASSESGSDYQPQHFGDGTRLSIL.

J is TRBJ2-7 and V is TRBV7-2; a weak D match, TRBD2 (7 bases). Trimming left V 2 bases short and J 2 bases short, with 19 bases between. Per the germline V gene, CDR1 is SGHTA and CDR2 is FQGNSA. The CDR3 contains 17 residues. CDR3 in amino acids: CASSLYLGGRGAYEQYF. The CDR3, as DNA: TGTGCCAGCAGCTTATACCTAGGGGGGAGGGGGGCCTACGAGCAGTACTTC. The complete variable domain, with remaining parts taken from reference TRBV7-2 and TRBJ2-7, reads GAGVSQSPSNKVTEKGKDVELRCDPISGHTALYWYRQSLGQGLEFLIYFQGNSAPDKSGLPSDRFSAERTGGSVSTLTIQRTQQEDSAVYLCASSLYLGGRGAYEQYFGPGTRLTVT.